This T cell receptor beta chain was recorded in a study of T cells expressing NK-cell markers. Study details: From sorted CD3+CD56+NKG2C+, CD3+CD56+NKG2C- and CD3+CD56-NKG2C+ T cells came the TCR beta repertoires.

UMIs accompanied the 5'RACE template switching by which TCR beta cDNA was made. TCRdb reprocessed the 5' RACE reads and reports one entry per CDR3 protein, with no DNA. In all, the sample yields about 550,000 distinct CDR3 sequences. The CDR3 has 13 residues. Germline CDR1 reads SQVTM; CDR2 reads ANQGSEA. The chain joins TRBV29-1 to TRBJ2-1; TCRdb reports TRBD1, a call that lacks DNA to check it against. This clonotype originated in a man between 18 and 35 years old in good health. Sequencing input: blood T cells: a sorted CD56 or NKG2C T cell subset, CD4+ or CD8+ T cells, or bulk PBMC T cells (not recorded which). The chain's CDR3 is CSVVASPWDEQFF.